These T cell receptor beta chains were read from a single sample in a study of blood T cell repertoires in COVID-19. Only in-frame clones appear in the TCRdb table, and some are missing; sequencing was by immunoSEQ multiplex PCR. The table lists 50,000 to 70,000 clones, over 75% of them singletons. The sample comprised peripheral blood. Every receptor here comes from an elderly woman with active COVID-19. The CDR3 runs from the conserved cysteine through the conserved F or W. The D gene is left open where the match is weak. Part of the rows lack a size; the others show once, few, many or a class for expanded clones.

D | length | J | V | size | CDR3 | DNA
- | 17 | TRBJ2-3 | TRBV7-8 | - | CASSLTTIAGRTDTQYF | TGTGCCAGCAGCCTAACAACTATCGCGGGACGCACAGATACGCAGTATTTT
- | 10 | TRBJ1-6 | TRBV5-1 | - | CASRAGGLHF | TGCGCCAGCCGAGCGGGGGGGCTCCACTTT
- | 12 | TRBJ2-1 | TRBV2 | - | CASSELYNEQFF | TGTGCCAGCAGTGAACTCTACAATGAGCAGTTCTTC
TRBD2 | 15 | TRBJ2-1 | TRBV6-5 | - | CASRLAGGYYNEQFF | TGTGCCAGCAGGCTAGCGGGAGGGTACTACAATGAGCAGTTCTTC
TRBD2 | 16 | TRBJ2-3 | TRBV11-1 | - | CASSTWTSGMEDTQYF | TGTGCCAGCAGCACCTGGACTAGCGGGATGGAAGATACGCAGTATTTT
- | 15 | TRBJ2-5 | TRBV5-1 | - | CASSLSVGGEETQYF | TGCGCCAGCAGCTTGTCGGTAGGGGGGGAAGAGACCCAGTACTTC
TRBD1 | 15 | TRBJ1-1 | TRBV27 | - | CASSAWTGANTEAFF | TGTGCCAGCAGTGCCTGGACAGGGGCGAACACTGAAGCTTTCTTT
TRBD2 | 15 | TRBJ2-1 | TRBV24-1 | - | CATSDMAGGPYEQFF | TGTGCCACCAGTGATATGGCGGGAGGGCCGTATGAGCAGTTCTTC
TRBD2 | 15 | TRBJ2-7 | TRBV27 | - | CASSLLAGATYEQYF | TGTGCCAGCAGTTTACTAGCGGGAGCTACCTACGAGCAGTACTTC
TRBD2 | 17 | TRBJ2-1 | TRBV7-2 | - | CASSLRLAPSSYNEQFF | TGTGCCAGCAGCCTCCGACTAGCGCCGAGCTCCTACAATGAGCAGTTCTTC
- | 12 | TRBJ1-5 | TRBV29-1 | - | CSVGSGNQPQHF | TGCAGCGTTGGGTCAGGGAATCAGCCCCAGCATTTT
- | 14 | TRBJ1-3 | TRBV5-8 | - | CASSGRGAGNTIYF | TGTGCCAGCAGCGGGAGAGGAGCTGGAAACACCATATATTTT
- | 20 | TRBJ2-2 | TRBV14 | - | CASMYPFSQRPATSSGELFF | TGTGCCAGCATGTACCCCTTCTCCCAGCGGCCAGCTACATCGTCCGGGGAGCTGTTTTTT
TRBD1 | 14 | TRBJ1-4 | TRBV24-1 | - | CATSAQGVGEKLFF | TGTGCCACCAGCGCCCAGGGGGTCGGTGAAAAACTGTTTTTT
- | 15 | TRBJ1-3 | TRBV21-1 | - | CASSLQAVSGNTIYF | TGTGCCAGCAGCCTACAGGCAGTCTCTGGAAACACCATATATTTT
TRBD2 | 13 | TRBJ2-7 | TRBV28 | - | CASRSGGAHEQYF | TGTGCCAGCAGATCCGGGGGGGCCCACGAGCAGTACTTC
TRBD1 | 15 | TRBJ1-1 | TRBV5-1 | - | CASSFTGAEGTEAFF | TGCGCCAGCAGCTTTACAGGGGCCGAGGGGACTGAAGCTTTCTTT
- | 14 | TRBJ1-1 | TRBV5-4 | - | CASSSNQGNTEAFF | TGTGCCAGCAGCTCGAACCAGGGGAACACTGAAGCTTTCTTT
- | 16 | TRBJ2-2 | TRBV4-2 | - | CASSQVQGLNTGELFF | TGTGCCAGCAGCCAAGTTCAGGGGCTCAACACCGGGGAGCTGTTTTTT
- | 13 | TRBJ1-1 | TRBV19 | - | CASSSQMNTEAFF | TGTGCCAGTAGTTCACAGATGAACACTGAAGCTTTCTTT
- | 15 | TRBJ2-5 | TRBV24-1 | - | CATSDFGGVGETQYF | TGTGCCACCAGTGATTTCGGAGGGGTCGGAGAGACCCAGTACTTC
- | 13 | TRBJ2-7 | TRBV7-9 | - | CASSPGFLYEQYF | TGTGCCAGCAGCCCAGGGTTCCTTTACGAGCAGTACTTC
TRBD2 | 19 | TRBJ2-1 | TRBV9 | - | CASSHGAETYSGRYNEQFF | TGTGCCAGCAGCCACGGGGCAGAGACTTACAGCGGGAGGTACAATGAGCAGTTCTTC
TRBD2 | 15 | TRBJ2-7 | TRBV2 | - | CASSGSRTSSYEQYF | TGTGCCAGCAGTGGTAGTCGGACTAGCTCCTACGAGCAGTACTTC
TRBD1 | 14 | TRBJ1-2 | TRBV7-8 | - | CASSPGGLGYGYTF | TGTGCCAGCAGCCCAGGGGGACTGGGCTATGGCTACACCTTC
TRBD1 | 14 | TRBJ2-3 | TRBV19 | - | CASTTGQGTDTQYF | TGTGCCAGCACCACCGGACAGGGCACAGATACGCAGTATTTT
- | 13 | TRBJ2-7 | TRBV18 | - | CASSPTSFYEQYF | TGTGCCAGCTCACCAACGAGTTTCTACGAGCAGTACTTC
TRBD1 | 12 | TRBJ2-1 | TRBV12-3/TRBV12-4 | - | CASSFSGGEQFF | TGTGCCAGCAGTTTCTCAGGGGGTGAGCAGTTCTTC
- | 13 | TRBJ2-5 | TRBV19 | - | CASSSGLVETQYF | TGTGCCAGTAGCTCAGGGCTCGTTGAGACCCAGTACTTC
- | 12 | TRBJ2-3 | TRBV5-1 | - | CASSLERDTQYF | TGCGCCAGCAGCTTGGAGAGAGATACGCAGTATTTT
- | 13 | TRBJ2-3 | TRBV2 | - | CASSRQPTDTQYF | TGTGCCAGCAGCAGACAGCCCACAGATACGCAGTATTTT
- | 15 | TRBJ1-5 | TRBV27 | - | CASSFSGGWNQPQHF | TGTGCCAGCAGTTTTAGCGGGGGGTGGAATCAGCCCCAGCATTTT
TRBD1 | 14 | TRBJ1-6 | TRBV5-4 | - | CASSGQGAQSPLHF | TGTGCCAGCAGCGGACAGGGGGCGCAATCACCCCTCCACTTT
- | 17 | TRBJ1-2 | TRBV4-2 | once | CASSQAFSQGKYYGYTF | TGTGCCAGCAGCCAAGCTTTCTCGCAGGGAAAATACTATGGCTACACCTTC
TRBD2 | 15 | TRBJ2-3 | TRBV7-2 | - | CASSLESGDTDTQYF | TGTGCCAGCAGCTTAGAGAGCGGGGACACAGATACGCAGTATTTT
- | 12 | TRBJ2-1 | TRBV2 | - | CASSTGVNEQFF | TGTGCCAGCAGTACGGGGGTTAATGAGCAGTTCTTC
TRBD2 | 15 | TRBJ2-3 | TRBV6-4 | - | CASSDASGGGDTQYF | TGTGCCAGCAGTGACGCTAGCGGGGGGGGAGATACGCAGTATTTT
- | 15 | TRBJ2-2 | TRBV3-1/TRBV3-2 | - | CASRTRWANTGELFF | TGTGCCAGCAGGACGCGGTGGGCGAACACCGGGGAGCTGTTTTTT
- | 18 | TRBJ2-7 | TRBV7-8 | - | CASSSPSRAGVRTYEQYF | TGTGCCAGCAGCTCACCCTCCCGCGCAGGGGTCCGAACCTACGAGCAGTACTTC
TRBD1 | 15 | TRBJ1-2 | TRBV5-1 | - | CASRPDRAVSYGYTF | TGCGCCAGCAGACCTGACAGGGCCGTTAGCTATGGCTACACCTTC
- | 18 | TRBJ2-3 | TRBV28 | - | CASSYPSNRRISTDTQYF | TGTGCCAGCTCATACCCATCGAACCGGAGGATTAGCACAGATACGCAGTATTTT
- | 14 | TRBJ1-1 | TRBV5-1 | - | CASSLGQMNTEAFF | TGCGCCAGCAGCTTGGGGCAAATGAACACTGAAGCTTTCTTT
- | 15 | TRBJ1-4 | TRBV9 | once | CASSFKPATNEKLFF | TGTGCCAGCAGCTTCAAACCGGCAACTAATGAAAAACTGTTTTTT
TRBD2 | 17 | TRBJ2-1 | TRBV7-6 | once | CASSFTPAGVRGNEQFF | TGTGCCAGCAGCTTTACTCCAGCGGGGGTAAGAGGGAATGAGCAGTTCTTC
TRBD2 | 16 | TRBJ2-1 | TRBV5-1 | - | CASSLGVASGGNEQFF | TGCGCCAGCAGCTTGGGGGTGGCCTCGGGAGGGAATGAGCAGTTCTTC
- | 12 | TRBJ2-3 | TRBV5-4 | - | CASSSQADTQYF | TGTGCCAGCAGCTCCCAGGCAGATACGCAGTATTTT
TRBD2 | 17 | TRBJ2-3 | TRBV7-8 | - | CASSLWASGASTDTQYF | TGTGCCAGCAGCTTATGGGCTAGCGGGGCAAGCACAGATACGCAGTATTTT
- | 17 | TRBJ2-5 | TRBV28 | - | CASRGPSTSRHQETQYF | TGTGCCAGCAGGGGACCCTCCACTAGCAGACACCAAGAGACCCAGTACTTC
TRBD2 | 17 | TRBJ2-2 | TRBV5-1 | - | CASSSGGRGRAPGELFF | TGCGCCAGCAGCTCCGGGGGTCGCGGGAGGGCCCCCGGGGAGCTGTTTTTT
- | 14 | TRBJ1-2 | TRBV18 | - | CASSPPDTSYGYTF | TGTGCCAGCTCACCCCCCGACACGAGCTATGGCTACACCTTC
- | 14 | TRBJ2-1 | TRBV27 | many | CASSLAGTYNEQFF | TGTGCCAGCAGTTTAGCGGGAACCTACAATGAGCAGTTCTTC
TRBD1 | 15 | TRBJ1-3 | TRBV9 | - | CASSSGGNSGNTIYF | TGTGCCAGCAGCTCAGGGGGTAATTCTGGAAACACCATATATTTT
- | 14 | TRBJ2-5 | TRBV18 | - | CASSRSGRDETQYF | TGTGCCAGCTCACGAAGTGGGCGCGATGAGACCCAGTACTTC
TRBD2 | 11 | TRBJ2-7 | TRBV29-1 | - | CSVVGGTQQYF | TGCAGCGTTGTGGGGGGGACTCAGCAGTACTTC
- | 15 | TRBJ1-5 | TRBV6-1 | - | CASSEDREVRQPQHF | TGTGCCAGCAGTGAAGACAGGGAAGTAAGGCAGCCCCAGCATTTT